One and the same sample provided the 21 T cell receptor beta chains below, sequenced in a study of T cell repertoires in cytomegalovirus infection. The antigens of these receptors remain unknown. TCRdb re-derived calls from the reads in MiXCR, one entry per CDR3 protein. The table includes fewer than 950,000 distinct CDR3 sequences, approximately 29% detected once. Material: cultured CD8+ T cells from PBMCs, obtained from culture after CMV antigen stimulation. The origin of the receptors is a human donor in good health (CMV status not recorded). Some clones in this sample may be carry-over from other donors' samples.

The J gene is TRBJ2-1, the V gene TRBV19; D is tentatively TRBD1 or TRBD2 (6 bases each). Trimming removed 11 bases from V and 4 bases from J, with 12 bases in between. In germline, CDR1 is LNHDA, CDR2 SQIVND (reference sequence). The CDR3 extends over 12 amino acids. CDR3 sequence reads: CASEGEYNEQFF. CDR3 sequence (DNA): TGTGCCTCGGAGGGGGAGTACAATGAGCAGTTCTTC.

This clonotype occurred a few times. The V call is TRBV7-9, the J call TRBJ2-1; D call uncertain. The CDR3 loop spans 12 amino acids. Germline V gene data show CDR1 as SEHNR and CDR2 as FQNEAQ (reference sequence). Between the trimmed V and J ends, which lost 1 base and 9 bases, there was a span of 7 bases. The CDR3 coding sequence is TGTGCCAGCAGCTTAGGTGTAGCTGAGCAGTTCTTC. Amino acid sequence: CASSLGVAEQFF.

Here the CDR3 DNA reads TGTGCCAGCAGCTTAGAACAGAACTCCTACGAGCAGTACGTC. Translated, it gives CASSLEQNSYEQYV. The rearrangement links TRBV7-8 to TRBJ2-7; D is uncertain. This CDR3 is 14 amino acids long. CDR1 and CDR2 (germline): SGHVS, FQNEAQ. The V gene lost 1 base and the J gene lost 0 bases, with 7 bases spanning the gap.

The rearrangement joins TRBV27 to TRBJ1-3, with D unclear. Germline CDR1 MNHEY, CDR2 SMNVEV (reference sequence). The length of the CDR3 is 11 residues. Between the trimmed V and J ends, which lost 7 bases and 5 bases, there was a span of 6 bases. As DNA, the CDR3 is TGTGCCAGCAAGAACCGAAACACCATATATTTT. Translated, it gives CASKNRNTIYF.

The J gene is TRBJ2-1, the V gene TRBV11-3; D possibly corresponds to TRBD2 (6 bases). This CDR3 comprises 16 residues. Trimming shortened V by 4 bases and J by 0 bases, and 13 bases separated the two germline ends. Per germline, CDR1 SGHNT and CDR2 YENEEA. CDR3 DNA sequence: TGTGCCAGCAGCTCGCGGGACTCTAGCTCCTACAATGAGCAGTTCTTC. As protein: CASSSRDSSSYNEQFF.

There are many counts of this clonotype. The chain has TRBV7-8 and TRBJ1-1, with D hard to call. Germline CDR1 reads SGHVS; CDR2 reads FQNEAQ. Trimming pared 6 bases from V and 3 bases from J, leaving 8 bases between. The CDR3 totals 12 residues. CDR3 in amino acids: CASSPTDTEAFF. The CDR3 DNA is TGTGCCAGCAGTCCGACGGACACTGAAGCTTTCTTT.

The V call is TRBV19, the J call TRBJ2-1, with 10 bases that match TRBD2. Trimming removed 3 bases from V and 7 bases from J; junction bases left unmatched: 6. The CDR3 is made up of 15 amino acids. CDR1 and CDR2 from the germline V gene are LNHDA and SQIVND (reference sequence). The DNA of the CDR3 is TGTGCCAGTAGTATCATAGCGGGGGGACGTAATGAGCAGTTCTTC. Protein product: CASSIIAGGRNEQFF. The full variable domain, its missing parts supplied by reference TRBV19 and TRBJ2-1, is DGGITQSPKYLFRKEGQNVTLSCEQNLNHDAMYWYRQDPGQGLRLIYYSQIVNDFQKGDIAEGYSVSREKKESFPLTVTSAQKNPTAFYLCASSIIAGGRNEQFFGPGTRLTVL.

Only a few counts were recorded for this clonotype. The rearrangement links TRBV7-9 to TRBJ1-2; D is unclear. The CDR3 is made up of 11 amino acids. The germline V and J ends were trimmed by 3 bases and 10 bases, with 9 bases remaining between them. Germline CDR1 is SEHNR and CDR2 is FQNEAQ (reference sequence). CDR3 bases: TGTGCCAGCAGCTTGGGTGCAGTCTACACCTTC. Protein: CASSLGAVYTF.

This clonotype was seen at least ten times. This chain uses TRBV7-2 with TRBJ1-2, with TRBD1 matching 8 bases. This CDR3 is built from 13 residues. Germline CDR1 and CDR2: SGHTA and FQGNSA. V gave up 7 bases and J gave up 6 bases; unmatched junction bases: 7. CDR3 amino acids: CASIIRGQDGYTF. CDR3 bases: TGTGCCAGCATCATCAGGGGGCAGGATGGCTACACCTTC.

This clonotype was observed a few times. The chain carries TRBV28 and TRBJ2-1; the D call may be TRBD1 or TRBD2 (6 bases each). V lost 8 bases to trimming and J lost 4 bases, with 18 bases between them. The CDR3 is 15 residues long. CDR1 and CDR2 from the germline V gene are MDHEN and SYDVKM. This CDR3 is CASRTEGEVYNEQFF. CDR3 coding DNA: TGTGCCAGCCGTACAGAGGGGGAGGTTTACAATGAGCAGTTCTTC.

This chain joins TRBV6-1 and TRBJ2-7, with D tentatively TRBD1 (7 bases). Germline V gene sequence: CDR1 MNHNS, CDR2 SASEGT. Trimming cost V 4 bases and J 2 bases, with 9 bases left between them. The CDR3 sequence is 13 residues long. The CDR3: CASSAGGTYEQYV. CDR3 DNA sequence: TGTGCCAGCAGTGCAGGGGGGACCTACGAGCAGTACGTC.

This sequence joins TRBV12-3 or TRBV12-4 and TRBJ2-1; D remains ambiguous. The CDR3 is 12 amino acids. V was pared by 6 bases and J by 10 bases, with 13 bases between. The CDR3 is CASSRDPAEQFF. The CDR3, as DNA: TGTGCCAGCAGCCGCGACCCCGCGGAGCAGTTCTTC.

The chain joins TRBV27 to TRBJ2-7; the D call may be TRBD1 or TRBD2 (6 bases each). Germline loops: CDR1 MNHEY, CDR2 SMNVEV (reference sequence). Trimming stripped 5 bases from V and 2 bases from J, with 19 bases between. The CDR3 is 16 residues long. The CDR3 DNA reads as TGTGCCAGCAGTCTACTCTGGGGGGCGAATCCCTACGAGCAGTACTTC. Its translation: CASSLLWGANPYEQYF.

The chain joins TRBV20-1 to TRBJ1-1, with D unresolved. This CDR3 contains 13 residues. In germline, CDR1 is DFQATT, CDR2 SNEGSKA (reference sequence). Trimming removed 2 bases from V and 2 bases from J, with 9 bases in between. In nucleotides, the CDR3 is TGCAGTGCTAGACTGCAGAGAAACACTGAAGCTTTCTTT. It translates to CSARLQRNTEAFF.

The rearrangement uses TRBV18 and TRBJ2-3; tentative D call: TRBD2 (6 bases). Germline values: CDR1 KGHSH, CDR2 LQKENI. The CDR3 length is 15 residues. The germline V and J ends were trimmed by 0 bases and 1 base, with 8 bases remaining between them. The chain's CDR3 is CASSPPRGGTDTQYF. CDR3 bases: TGTGCCAGCTCACCACCTCGCGGGGGCACAGATACGCAGTATTTT.

The CDR3 sequence is CASSAGSASTDTQYF. In nucleotides, the CDR3 is TGTGCCAGCAGCGCGGGTTCCGCTAGCACAGATACGCAGTATTTT. The genes are TRBV7-8 and TRBJ2-3, with D perhaps TRBD2 (5 bases). The CDR3 has 15 amino acids. Germline values: CDR1 SGHVS, CDR2 FQNEAQ. V lost 5 bases and J 0 bases, leaving 12 bases between the germline ends.

The chain uses TRBV4-3 and TRBJ1-6, with D hard to call. CDR1 and CDR2 from the germline V gene are LGHNA and YSLEER. The CDR3 spans 19 residues. V was clipped by 0 bases and J by 2 bases, with 17 bases between them. The DNA of the CDR3 is TGCGCCAGCAGCCAAGAAGGTTTCGCTAGAGGCCCCTATAATTCACCCCTCCACTTT. It yields the protein CASSQEGFARGPYNSPLHF.

This clonotype was detected many times. V is TRBV7-2 and J is TRBJ2-1; 15 nucleotides match TRBD2. The germline V gene encodes CDR1 SGHTA and CDR2 FQGNSA. The CDR3 runs to 19 residues. The ends lost 5 bases at V and 7 bases at J; junction bases unmatched: 15. The CDR3, as DNA: TGTGCCAGCAGCGGACGGGGACTAGCGGGGGGATATCTAGAGAATGAGCAGTTCTTC. Its protein product is CASSGRGLAGGYLENEQFF.

The genes are TRBV4-1 and TRBJ1-1; TRBD1 is a possible D gene (5 bases). The CDR3 is 15 residues long. Germline CDR1 is MGHRA and CDR2 is YSYEKL. V lost 1 base, J lost 0 bases, and 9 bases lay in between. CDR3 DNA sequence: TGCGCCAGCAGCCAAGGACAGATTCTGAACACTGAAGCTTTCTTT. It codes for CASSQGQILNTEAFF.

This clonotype has more than one count but fewer than ten. The chain joins TRBV6-6 to TRBJ2-3; 9 bases align to TRBD2. CDR3 length: 17 residues. The junction had 13 bases not matched to a gene; V was cut back by 5 bases and J by 4 bases. Germline CDR1 MNHNY, CDR2 SVGAGI (reference sequence). The CDR3 DNA reads as TGTGCCAGCAGTGGGTCGACTAGCGGTAAAAAGGCAGATACGCAGTATTTT. Translation gives CASSGSTSGKKADTQYF.

A remark on this clonotype: At one end, the junction sequence differs from germline, possibly due to a read error. The chain links TRBV7-6 to TRBJ2-5, with 7 nucleotides matching TRBD2. CDR1 and CDR2 (germline): SGHVS, FNYEAQ. This CDR3 comprises 17 residues. DNA of the CDR3: TGTGCTAGCAGCCCTTCGGTAGCGGGTTATCCTAAAGAGACCCAGTACTTC. Amino acid sequence: CASSPSVAGYPKETQYF. The whole variable domain, remainder taken from reference TRBV7-6 and TRBJ2-5, is GAGVSQSPRYKVTKRGQDVALRCDPISGHVSLYWYRQALGQGPEFLTYFNYEAQQDKSGLPNDRFSAERPEGSISTLTIQRTEQRDSAMYRCASSPSVAGYPKETQYFGPGTRLLVL.